These T cell receptor beta chains were read from a single sample in a study of CD8+CD57+ T cells in acquired aplastic anemia. TCRdb recomputed calls from the reads with MiXCR, one row per CDR3 protein. The sample records a few hundred thousand distinct CDR3 sequences, 65% to 80% being singletons. Sequenced input: sorted CD4+, CD8+, or CD8+CD57+ T cells (not recorded which) from PBMCs. These receptor sequences come from a human donor in good health, serving as a control. Each CDR3 is given with its conserved first and last residue. The order of the fields is clone size, V gene, D gene, J gene, CDR3 DNA, CDR3 protein. D genes are given only for firm matches. Some rows mark clone size as missing; the rest say once, few, many or name a class of expanded clone.

clone size: .; V gene: TRBV29-1; D gene: TRBD1; J gene: TRBJ2-7; CDR3 DNA: TGCAGCGTCAAGGCCGGGACAGGGACCGGGCAGTACTTC; CDR3 protein: CSVKAGTGTGQYF
clone size: .; V gene: TRBV25-1; D gene: .; J gene: TRBJ2-7; CDR3 DNA: TGTGCCAGCAGTCTACCGGGGCAGGGCGTCTACGAGCAGTACTTC; CDR3 protein: CASSLPGQGVYEQYF
clone size: .; V gene: TRBV9; D gene: TRBD2; J gene: TRBJ2-3; CDR3 DNA: TGTGCCAGCAGCGTAGAGGCGGGGGGCTCCACCTCCGATACGCAGTATTTT; CDR3 protein: CASSVEAGGSTSDTQYF
clone size: .; V gene: TRBV29-1; D gene: TRBD1; J gene: TRBJ2-1; CDR3 DNA: TGCAGCTCTTGGGACAGTGTGGATGAGCAGTTCTTC; CDR3 protein: CSSWDSVDEQFF
clone size: .; V gene: TRBV7-2; D gene: .; J gene: TRBJ2-7; CDR3 DNA: .; CDR3 protein: CASSIRDGTFFGQYF
clone size: many; V gene: TRBV2; D gene: TRBD1; J gene: TRBJ1-4; CDR3 DNA: TGTGCCAGCAGTGGACAGGGAGGTTATGAAAAACTGTTTTTT; CDR3 protein: CASSGQGGYEKLFF
clone size: .; V gene: TRBV7-9; D gene: .; J gene: TRBJ1-2; CDR3 DNA: TGTGCCAGCAGTGGAGAGGGCGAAGTCTATGGCTACACCTTC; CDR3 protein: CASSGEGEVYGYTF
clone size: .; V gene: TRBV7-2; D gene: .; J gene: TRBJ1-2; CDR3 DNA: TGTGCCAGCAGCTCGGCACGGGGGGCGATCTATGGCTACACCTTC; CDR3 protein: CASSSARGAIYGYTF
clone size: .; V gene: TRBV19; D gene: .; J gene: TRBJ1-2; CDR3 DNA: TGTGCCAGTAGTACGGACAGTTCTGGGGCCTATGGCTACACCTTC; CDR3 protein: CASSTDSSGAYGYTF
clone size: .; V gene: TRBV20-1; D gene: TRBD2; J gene: TRBJ2-1; CDR3 DNA: TGCAGTGCTAAGGAGGGAGGGGTCTCCTACAATGAGCAGTTCTTC; CDR3 protein: CSAKEGGVSYNEQFF
clone size: many; V gene: TRBV20-1; D gene: .; J gene: TRBJ1-2; CDR3 DNA: TGCAGTGCTAGCGTCCAGACGAGCAGCACGAACTATGGCTACACCTTC; CDR3 protein: CSASVQTSSTNYGYTF
clone size: many; V gene: TRBV20-1; D gene: .; J gene: TRBJ1-1; CDR3 DNA: TGCAGTGCTCAAAGACGGTCCACTGAAGCTTTCTTT; CDR3 protein: CSAQRRSTEAFF
clone size: .; V gene: TRBV9; D gene: .; J gene: TRBJ1-6; CDR3 DNA: TGTGCCAGCAGCCAGGACTCGCAGGGGAATTCACCCGTCCACTTT; CDR3 protein: CASSQDSQGNSPVHF
clone size: many; V gene: TRBV29-1; D gene: .; J gene: TRBJ1-3; CDR3 DNA: TGCAGCGTTGAAGCACACAACTCTGGAAACACCATATATTTT; CDR3 protein: CSVEAHNSGNTIYF
clone size: .; V gene: TRBV7-2; D gene: TRBD2; J gene: TRBJ2-5; CDR3 DNA: TGTGCCAGCAGCTTAGCCGGGGGGGAAGAGACCCAGTACTTC; CDR3 protein: CASSLAGGEETQYF
clone size: .; V gene: TRBV24-1; D gene: TRBD1; J gene: TRBJ1-2; CDR3 DNA: TGTGCCAGCAGTGCCACAGGGGGCCATGGCTCCGCCTTC; CDR3 protein: CASSATGGHGSAF
clone size: .; V gene: TRBV12-3/TRBV12-4; D gene: TRBD1; J gene: TRBJ2-7; CDR3 DNA: TGTGCCAGCAGTACGGGGGGGACAGGGGCCTACGAGCAGTACTTC; CDR3 protein: CASSTGGTGAYEQYF
clone size: .; V gene: TRBV11-2; D gene: .; J gene: TRBJ1-2; CDR3 DNA: TGTGCCAGCAGCTTAGAATCCGGGGGGCAGGGAGATGGCTACACCTTC; CDR3 protein: CASSLESGGQGDGYTF
clone size: many; V gene: TRBV5-6; D gene: .; J gene: TRBJ2-7; CDR3 DNA: TGTGCCAGCAAACGAGAGCCATCCTCCTACGAGCAGTACTTC; CDR3 protein: CASKREPSSYEQYF
clone size: many; V gene: TRBV11-1; D gene: .; J gene: TRBJ1-6; CDR3 DNA: TGTGCCAGCAGCGCCGATAGGAATTCACCCCTCCACTTT; CDR3 protein: CASSADRNSPLHF
clone size: .; V gene: TRBV12-3/TRBV12-4; D gene: .; J gene: TRBJ2-3; CDR3 DNA: TGTGCCAGCAGCTCGGGGCAGCTCACAGATACGCAGTATTTT; CDR3 protein: CASSSGQLTDTQYF
clone size: .; V gene: TRBV29-1; D gene: TRBD1; J gene: TRBJ2-7; CDR3 DNA: TGCAGCGCAGGGGACAGGGGAACCTACGAGCAGTACTTC; CDR3 protein: CSAGDRGTYEQYF
clone size: .; V gene: TRBV18; D gene: .; J gene: TRBJ2-7; CDR3 DNA: TGTGCCAGCTCAGTTACGGGACACCCTTCCTACGAGCAGTACTTC; CDR3 protein: CASSVTGHPSYEQYF
clone size: few; V gene: TRBV20-1; D gene: TRBD1; J gene: TRBJ1-5; CDR3 DNA: TGCAGTGCTTGGACAGGGCGTATGGAGCCCCAGCATTTT; CDR3 protein: CSAWTGRMEPQHF
clone size: few; V gene: TRBV15; D gene: .; J gene: TRBJ2-1; CDR3 DNA: TGTGCCGCCAGCAGAGATGATACCTGGAGTAGTGAGCAGTTCTTC; CDR3 protein: CAASRDDTWSSEQFF
clone size: .; V gene: TRBV20-1; D gene: TRBD1; J gene: TRBJ2-1; CDR3 DNA: TGCAGTGCTAGAGATTGGGCGACAGGGGATATAGATACGCAGTTCTTC; CDR3 protein: CSARDWATGDIDTQFF
clone size: .; V gene: TRBV5-1; D gene: .; J gene: TRBJ1-2; CDR3 DNA: TGCGCCAGCAGCTTGGCTGCGTCAGGCACTGACTATGGCTACACCTTC; CDR3 protein: CASSLAASGTDYGYTF
clone size: .; V gene: TRBV11-3; D gene: TRBD1; J gene: TRBJ2-5; CDR3 DNA: TGTGCCAGCAGCAAACAGGGGGCCAAGTACTTC; CDR3 protein: CASSKQGAKYF
clone size: once; V gene: TRBV7-3; D gene: .; J gene: TRBJ2-7; CDR3 DNA: TGTGCCAGCAGACCCCGGGTGGGGCGGAACCACCAGTACTTC; CDR3 protein: CASRPRVGRNHQYF
clone size: .; V gene: TRBV19; D gene: .; J gene: TRBJ2-7; CDR3 DNA: TGTGCCAGCACCTTTGGCGGTGTCATCTACGAGCAGTACTTC; CDR3 protein: CASTFGGVIYEQYF
clone size: .; V gene: TRBV12-5; D gene: TRBD2; J gene: TRBJ2-5; CDR3 DNA: TGTGCCAGCAGTTCGGGGACTAGCGGGGGCCTAGAGACCCAGTACTTC; CDR3 protein: CASSSGTSGGLETQYF
clone size: .; V gene: TRBV29-1; D gene: .; J gene: TRBJ2-1; CDR3 DNA: TGCAGCGCCTCACCCGGGCTAGCTTCCTACAATGAGCAGTTCTTC; CDR3 protein: CSASPGLASYNEQFF
clone size: .; V gene: TRBV9; D gene: .; J gene: TRBJ2-3; CDR3 DNA: TGTGCCAGCAGCTTAGTTTCAGGTAACCCGTATTTT; CDR3 protein: CASSLVSGNPYF
clone size: .; V gene: TRBV7-2; D gene: .; J gene: TRBJ2-7; CDR3 DNA: TGTGCCAGCAGCGGCTACAAGTACTCCTACGAGCAGTACTTC; CDR3 protein: CASSGYKYSYEQYF
clone size: .; V gene: TRBV2; D gene: .; J gene: TRBJ2-7; CDR3 DNA: TGTGCCAGCAGTGAAGCGGAGGGGGCGTACTACGAGCAGTACTTC; CDR3 protein: CASSEAEGAYYEQYF
clone size: .; V gene: TRBV2; D gene: TRBD1; J gene: TRBJ2-5; CDR3 DNA: TGTGCCAGCAGTGTAACCGGGACAGCGCTAGTAGAGACCCAGTACTTC; CDR3 protein: CASSVTGTALVETQYF
clone size: .; V gene: TRBV7-6; D gene: TRBD1; J gene: TRBJ1-2; CDR3 DNA: TGTGCCAGCAGCTTGGAGGCAGGGGGCTTTGACAAACCGTTC; CDR3 protein: CASSLEAGGFDKPF
clone size: .; V gene: TRBV7-8; D gene: .; J gene: TRBJ1-1; CDR3 DNA: TGTGCCAGCAGCTTTGATAGGGACGGGTATGGCTACACCTTCTTT; CDR3 protein: CASSFDRDGYGYTFF